These 23 T cell receptor beta chains originate from one sample sequenced in a study of response to subunit inactivated influenza vaccine. TCRdb reprocessed the RT-PCR reads with MiXCR, giving one entry per CDR3 protein. The table has hundreds of thousands of distinct CDR3 sequences, approximately 24% seen once. Source: CD4+ T cells sorted from PBMCs, taken around 5 days after vaccination. The receptors here all came from a middle-aged man who received an inactivated influenza vaccine.

There are a few counts of this clonotype. The DNA of the CDR3 is TGTGCCAGCAGCCCCGAGACCGGGACAGGGGAAAACACCGGGGAGCTGTTTTTT. Its translation: CASSPETGTGENTGELFF. The J gene is TRBJ2-2, the V gene TRBV11-1, with 10 bases aligning to TRBD1. The trim removed 5 bases at V and 2 bases at J, leaving 11 bases unmatched. The V gene's germline CDR1 is SGHAT and CDR2 FQDESV (reference sequence). CDR3 size: 18 residues.

In DNA form, the CDR3 reads TGCGCCAGCAGCCAGAGTGCAGGGCCTCGAACCGGGGAGCTGTTTTTT. It yields the protein CASSQSAGPRTGELFF. The J gene is TRBJ2-2, the V gene TRBV5-1, with D possibly TRBD1 on 5 matching bases. Trimming took 4 bases from V and 5 from J, leaving 18 bases between them. CDR3 size: 16 residues. CDR1 and CDR2 from the germline V gene are SGHRS and YFSETQ.

This clonotype occurred many times. This rearrangement joins TRBV7-2 to TRBJ2-5, with D tentatively TRBD2 (6 bases). The V end was cut by 3 bases, the J end by 4 bases, with 12 bases between. The CDR3 is 14 residues long. CDR1 is SGHTA and CDR2 is FQGNSA in the germline V gene. The DNA for the CDR3 is TGTGCCAGCAGCTTGGCCGGGGGAGGAGAGACCCAGTACTTC. It encodes CASSLAGGGETQYF.

There are a few counts of this clonotype. The chain employs TRBV5-1 and TRBJ1-2, with a possible D match to TRBD1 (5 bases). The CDR3 runs to 15 residues. V was cut by 3 bases and J by 0 bases, with 12 bases left in between. Germline V lookup: CDR1 SGHRS, CDR2 YFSETQ. The CDR3 is CASSSQGSTNYGYTF. The CDR3 nucleotides are TGCGCCAGCAGCTCGCAGGGTTCTACTAACTATGGCTACACCTTC.

This clonotype was observed many times. The V and J genes are TRBV10-3 and TRBJ2-1, with TRBD1 matching 8 bases. The CDR3 runs 14 residues. The junction had 9 bases not matched to a gene; V was cut back by 6 bases and J by 8 bases. CDR1 and CDR2 (germline): ENHRY, SYGVKD. The CDR3 loop is CAIRGDRLGDEQFF. The CDR3 DNA is TGTGCCATCAGAGGGGACAGGTTGGGCGATGAGCAGTTCTTC.

The chain couples TRBV20-1 to TRBJ2-7; 10 bases are shared with TRBD1. This CDR3 contains 13 residues. CDR1 is DFQATT and CDR2 is SNEGSKA in the germline V gene (reference sequence). CDR3 amino acids: CSTGGQGSYEQYF. The CDR3 region has the DNA TGCTCAACGGGGGGACAGGGGTCGTACGAGCAGTACTTC.

The chain is built from TRBV6-1 and TRBJ2-1; the match to TRBD2 covers 8 bases. Germline lookup yields CDR1 MNHNS and CDR2 SASEGT. The CDR3 spans 14 residues. V lost 5 bases and J lost 7; bases outside the gene matches: 7. CDR3 DNA sequence: TGTGCCAGCAGTAACGCCGGGGGGGGGAATGAGCAGTTCTTC. Translating gives CASSNAGGGNEQFF.

The chain joins TRBV19 to TRBJ1-2; 9 bases map to TRBD1. V shed 1 base and J 8 bases; nucleotides not matched to a gene: 8. This CDR3 spans 15 amino acids. Germline values: CDR1 LNHDA, CDR2 SQIVND (reference sequence). The CDR3 region is CASSIGDRVAFGYTF. The CDR3 DNA reads TGTGCCAGTAGTATAGGGGACAGGGTCGCTTTCGGCTACACCTTC.

This clonotype was counted at least ten times. CDR3: CASSLDGAGSPLHF. The CDR3 nucleotides read TGCGCCAGCAGCTTGGACGGTGCCGGGTCACCCCTCCACTTT. V gene TRBV5-1 combines with J gene TRBJ1-6; no reliable D call. This CDR3 spans 14 amino acids. Germline loops: CDR1 SGHRS, CDR2 YFSETQ. V was pared by 0 bases and J by 10 bases, with 11 bases between.

The V and J genes are TRBV24-1 and TRBJ2-5; D uncertain. V shed 1 base and J shed 1 base, with 12 bases lying between them. The CDR3 has 16 amino acids. Germline V gives CDR1 KGHDR, CDR2 SFDVKD. CDR3 region: CATSDFPRPGQETQYF. In DNA, the CDR3 is TGTGCCACCAGTGATTTCCCCCGCCCAGGCCAAGAGACCCAGTACTTC.

The CDR3 DNA sequence: TGTGCCAGCAGTGTAGCCGGGACAGCCTACAATGAGCAGTTCTTC. Translation gives CASSVAGTAYNEQFF. The rearrangement links TRBV6-4 to TRBJ2-1; 7 bases are shared with TRBD1. Germline values: CDR1 MRHNA, CDR2 SNTAGT. Unmatched junction bases numbered 5, after V lost 4 bases and J lost 2 bases. The CDR3 loop spans 15 amino acids.

The chain is built from TRBV5-6 and TRBJ2-1; D remains unclear. The germline V gene has CDR1 SGHDT and CDR2 YYEEEE. The V and J ends lost 0 bases and 4 bases respectively, with 8 bases between them. This CDR3 has 14 residues. The CDR3: CASSLAHSYNEQFF. The CDR3 coding sequence is TGTGCCAGCAGCTTGGCCCACAGTTACAATGAGCAGTTCTTC.

The chain has TRBV4-2 and TRBJ2-5; D uncertain. This CDR3 has 15 amino acids. Germline V CDR1 and CDR2: LGHNA, YNFKEQ. With 5 bases removed from V and 0 bases from J, the gap between germline ends came to 13 bases. For the CDR3, the DNA is TGTGCCAGCAGCAGAGGACCCATGTACCAAGAGACCCAGTACTTC. It yields the protein CASSRGPMYQETQYF.

The chain links TRBV20-1 to TRBJ2-1, with TRBD2 matching over 10 bases. The junction had 6 bases not matched to a gene; V was cut back by 0 bases and J by 10 bases. Germline V CDR1 and CDR2: DFQATT, SNEGSKA (reference sequence). This CDR3 comprises 14 residues. In DNA form, the CDR3 reads TGCAGTGCTAGAGACCCTAGCGGGGGACCCGAGCAGTTCTTC. This encodes CSARDPSGGPEQFF.

Only a few counts were recorded for this clonotype. DNA for the CDR3: TGTGCCATCAGTGAGTCGTTCATGACCGAGCAGTACTTC. It is translated as CAISESFMTEQYF. The gene calls are TRBV10-3 and TRBJ2-7; D is unresolved. The V and J ends lost 0 bases and 6 bases respectively, with 9 bases between them. Looked up from germline, CDR1 is ENHRY and CDR2 is SYGVKD. This CDR3 contains 13 residues.

This clonotype occurred a few times. The genes are TRBV9 and TRBJ2-5; TRBD2 agrees at 11 bases. CDR3 length: 15 residues. CDR1 is SGDLS, CDR2 YYNGEE, per germline. V was pared by 0 bases and J by 2 bases, with 0 bases of the junction left unmatched. CDR3 nucleotide sequence: TGTGCCAGCAGCGTAGGGACTAGCGGGCAAGAGACCCAGTACTTC. It encodes CASSVGTSGQETQYF.

This chain connects TRBV7-2 to TRBJ1-4; D uncertain. Per germline, CDR1 SGHTA and CDR2 FQGNSA. The CDR3 is made up of 15 amino acids. The V and J ends lost 2 bases and 0 bases respectively, with 7 bases between them. CDR3 sequence reads: CASSLQSATNEKLFF. The CDR3 DNA follows: TGTGCCAGCAGCTTACAAAGTGCAACTAATGAAAAACTGTTTTTT.

The V gene is TRBV10-3, the J gene TRBJ2-5; TRBD2 agrees at 7 bases. CDR1 ENHRY and CDR2 SYGVKD come from the germline V gene. The J segment lost 4 bases and the V segment lost 2 bases, leaving 10 bases of the junction unmatched. This CDR3 comprises 16 residues. The CDR3, as DNA: TGTGCCATCAGTGAGAGGGGACTAATGGTTTCAGAGACCCAGTACTTC. Its protein is CAISERGLMVSETQYF.

The genes are TRBV3-1 and TRBJ2-5; tentatively, D is TRBD2 (6 bases). The V gene lost 0 bases and the J gene lost 2 bases, with 13 bases spanning the gap. Germline V gene data show CDR1 as LGHDT and CDR2 as YNNKEL (reference sequence). The CDR3 is made up of 16 amino acids. In nucleotides, the CDR3 is TGTGCCAGCAGCCAAGATACTAGCAGCCCTCAAGAGACCCAGTACTTC. This codes for CASSQDTSSPQETQYF.

This clonotype has more than one count but fewer than ten. The chain combines TRBV5-5 with TRBJ2-7; D may match TRBD1 or TRBD2 (5 bases each). This CDR3 region has 13 residues. Looked up from germline, CDR1 is SGHKS and CDR2 is YYEKEE (reference sequence). V gave up 2 bases and J gave up 5 bases, with 11 bases separating them. CDR3 in amino acids: CASSFQGAHEQYF. CDR3 sequence (DNA): TGTGCCAGCAGCTTCCAGGGAGCCCACGAGCAGTACTTC. The variable domain in full, with the rest retrieved from reference TRBV5-5 and TRBJ2-7, is DAGVTQSPTHLIKTRGQQVTLRCSPISGHKSVSWYQQVLGQGPQFIFQYYEKEERGRGNFPDRFSARQFPNYSSELNVNALLLGDSALYLCASSFQGAHEQYFGPGTRLTVT.

This clonotype was picked up a small number of times. The J gene is TRBJ2-5, the V gene TRBV5-1; 9 nucleotides agree with TRBD1. CDR1 is SGHRS, CDR2 YFSETQ, per germline. J lost 4 bases, V lost 4 bases, and 8 bases had no gene match. The CDR3 length is 15 residues. This chain's CDR3 is CASSQGQGVGETQYF. The CDR3 DNA reads as TGCGCCAGCAGCCAGGGACAGGGAGTGGGAGAGACCCAGTACTTC. Variable domain in full (rest from reference TRBV5-1 and TRBJ2-5): KAGVTQTPRYLIKTRGQQVTLSCSPISGHRSVSWYQQTPGQGLQFLFEYFSETQRNKGNFPGRFSGRQFSNSRSEMNVSTLELGDSALYLCASSQGQGVGETQYFGPGTRLLVL.

V is TRBV6-1 and J is TRBJ2-2, with 7 bases matching TRBD1. The CDR3 extends over 14 amino acids. J lost 6 bases, V lost 5 bases, and 6 bases had no gene match. Per the germline V gene, CDR1 is MNHNS and CDR2 is SASEGT. CDR3 region: CASSRYRGPGELFF. The CDR3 nucleotides are TGTGCCAGCAGTCGGTACAGGGGTCCCGGGGAGCTGTTTTTT.

The chain carries TRBV9 and TRBJ2-1; 7 bases match TRBD1. Germline trimming cut 4 bases from V and 6 bases from J; bases unmatched to any gene: 16. The CDR3 totals 17 residues. CDR1 is SGDLS and CDR2 is YYNGEE in the germline V gene. The chain's CDR3 is CASSTTGALLQGNEQFF. The DNA for the CDR3 is TGTGCCAGCAGCACAACAGGGGCCCTCCTTCAGGGCAATGAGCAGTTCTTC.